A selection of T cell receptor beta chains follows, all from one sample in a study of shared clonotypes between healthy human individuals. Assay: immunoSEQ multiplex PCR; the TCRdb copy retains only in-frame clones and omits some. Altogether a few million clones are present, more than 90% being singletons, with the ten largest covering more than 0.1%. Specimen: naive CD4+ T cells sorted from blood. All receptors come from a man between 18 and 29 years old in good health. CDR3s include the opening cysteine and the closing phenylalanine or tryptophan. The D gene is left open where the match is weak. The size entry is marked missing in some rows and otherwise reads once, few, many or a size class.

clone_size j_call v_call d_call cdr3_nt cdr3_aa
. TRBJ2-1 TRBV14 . TGTGCCAGCAGCCTCTACAATGAGCAGTTCTTC CASSLYNEQFF
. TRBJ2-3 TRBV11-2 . TGTGCCAGCAGCTTGGACCCTGGGCGGGATACGCAGTATTTT CASSLDPGRDTQYF
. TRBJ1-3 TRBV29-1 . TGCAGCGTGAGAAATATCCAGGGTACTGGAAACACCATATATTTT CSVRNIQGTGNTIYF
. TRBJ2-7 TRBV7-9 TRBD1 TGTGCCAGCAGCTCCGGGACAGGGAACTACGAGCAGTACTTC CASSSGTGNYEQYF
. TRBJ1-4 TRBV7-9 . TGTGCCAGCAGCTTAGCTGGGAGGCTGGCTAATGAAAAACTGTTTTTT CASSLAGRLANEKLFF
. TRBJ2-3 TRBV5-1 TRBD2 TGCGCCAGCAGCTTAAAACTAGCGATTCTGGGGGATACGCAGTATTTT CASSLKLAILGDTQYF
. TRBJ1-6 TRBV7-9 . TGTGCCAGCAGCCCCTCAAATTCACCCCTCCACTTT CASSPSNSPLHF
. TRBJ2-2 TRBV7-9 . TGTGCCAGCAGCTTAGCCGGCGGACACGCCACCGGGGAGCTGTTTTTT CASSLAGGHATGELFF
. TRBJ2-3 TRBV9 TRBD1 TGTGCCAGCAGCCCCAGAGGGACAGCTCGCACAGATACGCAGTATTTT CASSPRGTARTDTQYF
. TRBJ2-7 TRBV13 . TGTGCCAGCAGCTTAGGCCCCGTCGGGGGCCCGGCCTACGAGCAGTACTTC CASSLGPVGGPAYEQYF
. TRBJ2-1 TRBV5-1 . TGCGCCAGCACCCCTGGCGGTGCCTCCTACAATGAGCAGTTCTTC CASTPGGASYNEQFF
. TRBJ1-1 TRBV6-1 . TGTGCCAGCAGTGTCCGAGGGGTCGGCACTGAAGCTTTCTTT CASSVRGVGTEAFF
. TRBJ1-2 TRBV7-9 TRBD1 TGTGCCAGCAGCTTCGACAGGGTTGGGGGCGGCTACACCTTC CASSFDRVGGGYTF
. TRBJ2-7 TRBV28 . TGTGCCAGCGGGGGAGGACGGAAAAACTACGAGCAGTACTTC CASGGGRKNYEQYF
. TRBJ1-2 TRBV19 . TGTGCCAGTACTGGCCACTATGGCTACACCTTC CASTGHYGYTF
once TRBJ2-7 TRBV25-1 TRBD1 TGTGCCAGCAATTTACAGGGGGCCGTCGAGCAGTACTTC CASNLQGAVEQYF
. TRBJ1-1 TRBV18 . TGTGCCAGCTCACCATTTCAGGAGCCTTTGAACACTGAAGCTTTCTTT CASSPFQEPLNTEAFF
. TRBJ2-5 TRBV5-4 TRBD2 TGTGCCAGCAGCCCGGGGGGACTAGCGGGGGCCCAAGAGACCCAGTACTTC CASSPGGLAGAQETQYF
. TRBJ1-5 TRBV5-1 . TGCGCCAGCAGCTGGGAGGGCTATAGCAATCAGCCCCAGCATTTT CASSWEGYSNQPQHF
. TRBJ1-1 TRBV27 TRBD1 TGTGCCAGCAGTTTCGACAGGGCGAACACTGAAGCTTTCTTT CASSFDRANTEAFF
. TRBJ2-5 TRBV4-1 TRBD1 TGCGCCAGCAGCCCCCCAGGGGGTAACGTGGAGACCCAGTACTTC CASSPPGGNVETQYF
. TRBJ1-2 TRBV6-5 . TGTGCCAGCACCCTGCGGGGGGATCGCTCATTTGGCTACACCTTC CASTLRGDRSFGYTF
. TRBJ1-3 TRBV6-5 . TGTGCCAGCAGTTACGTTGGCGGAAGCTCTGGAAACACCATATATTTT CASSYVGGSSGNTIYF
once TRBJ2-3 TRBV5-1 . TGCGCCAGCGGAATACAGGTTAACGCAGATACGCAGTATTTT CASGIQVNADTQYF
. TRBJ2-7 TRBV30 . TGTGCCTGGAAACGTAGCGAGGGCCGGCAGTACTTC CAWKRSEGRQYF
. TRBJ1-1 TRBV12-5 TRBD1 TGTGCTAGTGGTTTGGTAGAATTCGGACAGGGGAAAGCTTTCTTT CASGLVEFGQGKAFF
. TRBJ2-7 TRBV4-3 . TGCGCCAGCAGCCAAGCGGGACAAACCTACGAGCAGTACTTC CASSQAGQTYEQYF
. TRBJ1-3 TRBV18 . TGTGCCAGCTCACCGGACAGAGTTAACTCTGGAAACACCATATATTTT CASSPDRVNSGNTIYF
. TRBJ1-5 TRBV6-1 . TGTGCCAGCCTCGGGGTCGCGGGCAATCAGCCCCAGCATTTT CASLGVAGNQPQHF
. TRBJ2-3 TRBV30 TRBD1 TGTGCCTGGAGTGTCGGGACAGGGGGGGCAGATACGCAGTATTTT CAWSVGTGGADTQYF
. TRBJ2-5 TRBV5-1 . TGCGCCAGCAGCTTGGCCCCATCAGAGGGAGAGACCCAGTACTTC CASSLAPSEGETQYF
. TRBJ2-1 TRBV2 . TGTGCCAGCAGTGAAGAGTTAGGATCCTACAATGAGCAGTTCTTC CASSEELGSYNEQFF